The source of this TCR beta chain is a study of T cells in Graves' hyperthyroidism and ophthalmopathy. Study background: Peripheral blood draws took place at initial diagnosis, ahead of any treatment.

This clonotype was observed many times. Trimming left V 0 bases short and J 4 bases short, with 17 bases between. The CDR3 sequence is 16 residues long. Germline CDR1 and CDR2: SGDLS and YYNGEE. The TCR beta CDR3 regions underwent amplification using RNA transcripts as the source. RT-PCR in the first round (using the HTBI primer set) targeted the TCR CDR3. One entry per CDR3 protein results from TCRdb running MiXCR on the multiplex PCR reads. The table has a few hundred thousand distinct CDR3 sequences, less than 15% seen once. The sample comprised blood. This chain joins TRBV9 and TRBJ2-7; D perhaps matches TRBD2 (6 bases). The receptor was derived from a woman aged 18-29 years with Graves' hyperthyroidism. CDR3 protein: CASSVGREPTLYEQYF. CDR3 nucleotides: TGTGCCAGCAGCGTAGGGCGGGAACCGACCCTGTACGAGCAGTACTTC.